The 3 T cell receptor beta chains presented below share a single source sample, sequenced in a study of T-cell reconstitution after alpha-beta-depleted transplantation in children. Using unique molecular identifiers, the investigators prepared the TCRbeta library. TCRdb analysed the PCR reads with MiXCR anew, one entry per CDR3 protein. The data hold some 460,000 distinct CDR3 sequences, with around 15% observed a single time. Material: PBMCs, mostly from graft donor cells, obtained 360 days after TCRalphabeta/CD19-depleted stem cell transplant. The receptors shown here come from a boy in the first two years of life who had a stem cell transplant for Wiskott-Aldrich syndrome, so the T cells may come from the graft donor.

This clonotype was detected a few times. The CDR3 region has the DNA TGTGCCAGCAGTTTAGCGCTAATCTCGACGCAGTCCTACGAGCAGTACTTC. Translation gives CASSLALISTQSYEQYF. V gene TRBV12-3 or TRBV12-4 combines with J gene TRBJ2-7; D uncertain. Trimming took 0 bases from V and 1 from J, leaving 16 bases between them. The CDR3 is 17 residues long.

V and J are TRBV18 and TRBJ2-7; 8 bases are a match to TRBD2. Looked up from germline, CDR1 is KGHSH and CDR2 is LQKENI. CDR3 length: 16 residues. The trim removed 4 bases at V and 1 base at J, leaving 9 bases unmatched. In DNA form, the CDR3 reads TGTGCCAGCTCACTCCTCCCGGGACTAGGATCCTACGAGCAGTACTTC. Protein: CASSLLPGLGSYEQYF.

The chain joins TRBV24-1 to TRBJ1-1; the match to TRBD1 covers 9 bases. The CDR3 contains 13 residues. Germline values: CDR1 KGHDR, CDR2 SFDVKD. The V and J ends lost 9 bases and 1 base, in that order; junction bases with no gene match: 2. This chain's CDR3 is CATGTGKNTEAFF. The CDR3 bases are TGTGCCACCGGGACAGGGAAGAACACTGAAGCTTTCTTT.